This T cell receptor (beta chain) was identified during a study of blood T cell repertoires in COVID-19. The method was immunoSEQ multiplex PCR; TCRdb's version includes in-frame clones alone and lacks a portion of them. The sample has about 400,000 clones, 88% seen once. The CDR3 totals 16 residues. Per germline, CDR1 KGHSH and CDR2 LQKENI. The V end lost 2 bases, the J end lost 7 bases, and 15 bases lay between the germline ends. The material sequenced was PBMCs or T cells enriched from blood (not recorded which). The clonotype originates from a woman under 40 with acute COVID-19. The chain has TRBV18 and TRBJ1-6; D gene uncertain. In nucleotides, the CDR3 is TGTGCCAGCTCACCATCCGTTCAGCGAGGAAATTCACCCCTCCACTTT. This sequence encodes CASSPSVQRGNSPLHF.